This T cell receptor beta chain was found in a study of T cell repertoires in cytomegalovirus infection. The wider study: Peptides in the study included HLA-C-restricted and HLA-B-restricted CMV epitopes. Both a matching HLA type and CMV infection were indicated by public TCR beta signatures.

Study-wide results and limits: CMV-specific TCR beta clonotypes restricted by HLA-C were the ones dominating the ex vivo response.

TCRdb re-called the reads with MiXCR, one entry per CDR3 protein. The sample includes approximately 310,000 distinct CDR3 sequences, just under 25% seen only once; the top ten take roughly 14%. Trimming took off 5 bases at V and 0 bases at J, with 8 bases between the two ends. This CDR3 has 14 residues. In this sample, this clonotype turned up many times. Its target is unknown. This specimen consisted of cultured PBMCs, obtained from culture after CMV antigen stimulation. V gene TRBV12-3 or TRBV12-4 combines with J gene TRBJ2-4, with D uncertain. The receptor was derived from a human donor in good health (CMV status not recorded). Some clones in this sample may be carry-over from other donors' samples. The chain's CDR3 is CASSRTLAKNIQYF. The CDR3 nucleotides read TGTGCCAGCAGTCGGACCTTAGCCAAAAACATTCAGTACTTC.